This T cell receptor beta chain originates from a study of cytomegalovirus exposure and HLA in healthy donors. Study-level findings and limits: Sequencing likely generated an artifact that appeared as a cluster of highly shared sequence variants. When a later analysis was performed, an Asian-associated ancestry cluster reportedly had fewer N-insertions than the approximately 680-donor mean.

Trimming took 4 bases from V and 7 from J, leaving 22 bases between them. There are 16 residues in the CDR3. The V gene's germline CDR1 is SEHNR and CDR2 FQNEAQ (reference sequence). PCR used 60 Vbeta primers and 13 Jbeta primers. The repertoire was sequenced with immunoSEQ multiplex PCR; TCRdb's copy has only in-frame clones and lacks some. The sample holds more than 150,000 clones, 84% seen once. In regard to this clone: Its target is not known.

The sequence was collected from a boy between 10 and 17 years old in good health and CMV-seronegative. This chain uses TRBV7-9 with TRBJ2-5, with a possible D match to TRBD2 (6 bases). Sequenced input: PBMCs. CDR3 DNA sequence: TGTGCCAGCAGCTACATCCGGGACTCCTTGGGGGGGACCCAGTACTTC. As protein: CASSYIRDSLGGTQYF.